The sequence of this T cell receptor beta chain was determined in a study of CD8 T cells in Susac syndrome. Study information: Treatment status at blood draw for the Susac syndrome patients was therapy-naive, corticosteroids, or intravenous immunoglobulin alone.

Sequencing of TCR beta covered CD8+ and CD4+ T cells obtained from blood. The TEMRA cells underwent FACS enrichment, while the CD8+ and CD4+ T cells underwent negative isolation. An amount of RNA that ranged from 0.5 to 1 ug was reverse transcribed with random hexamers. Across 54 Vbeta and 13 Jbeta, TCR beta CDR3 was amplified with immunoSEQ multiplex PCR. TCRdb called the immunoSEQ multiplex PCR reads again in MiXCR, with one record for every CDR3 protein. This repertoire shows some 160,000 distinct CDR3 sequences, approximately 94% found once; its top ten account for about 0.08%. Unmatched junction bases numbered 12, after V lost 4 bases and J lost 9 bases. CDR1 is SGDLS and CDR2 is YYNGEE in the germline V gene. The CDR3 is made up of 15 amino acids.

The specimen was CD4+ T cells from PBMCs. This receptor was identified in a human donor with Susac syndrome. The gene calls are TRBV9 and TRBJ2-4; the match to TRBD1 covers 8 bases. The CDR3 region is CASSTQGQGGGIQYF. The CDR3 coding sequence is TGTGCCAGCAGCACCCAAGGACAGGGTGGTGGCATTCAGTACTTC.